This passage covers 9 T cell receptor beta chains from one sample sequenced in a study of blood T cells in healthy people across ages. Using a J-beta primer mix together with a sample-barcoded 5' primer, a second PCR was run for roughly 6 to 12 cycles. TCRdb re-called the 5' RACE reads through MiXCR, storing one row per CDR3 protein. The sample lists hundreds of thousands of distinct CDR3 sequences, 35% to 50% occurring once. The sample comprised blood. The source of these receptors is an elderly man in good health.

The chain links TRBV7-2 to TRBJ2-3, with a possible D match to TRBD2 (5 bases). Germline lookup yields CDR1 SGHTA and CDR2 FQGNSA. V lost 3 bases, J lost 6 bases, and 10 bases lay in between. The CDR3 length is 13 residues. The CDR3 sequence is CASSFQRQDTQYF. The CDR3 bases are TGTGCCAGCAGCTTTCAGCGGCAGGATACGCAGTATTTT.

CDR3 DNA sequence: TGTGCCAGCAGCAACAGGGGGGGCACTGAAGCTTTCTTT. Its translation is CASSNRGGTEAFF. The V gene is TRBV7-3, the J gene TRBJ1-1; 8 nucleotides match TRBD1. CDR1 SGHTA and CDR2 FQGTGA come from the germline V gene. The CDR3 extends over 13 amino acids. Trimming took 5 bases from V and 4 from J; bases not matched to a gene: 3.

This chain uses TRBV9 with TRBJ1-4; no clear D. Per the germline V gene, CDR1 is SGDLS and CDR2 is YYNGEE. Deletions cut 4 bases from V and 3 bases from J, with 16 bases between. This CDR3 comprises 16 residues. For the CDR3, the DNA is TGTGCCAGCAGCCCTCAGGTGGCCGTCGCTAATGAAAAACTGTTTTTT. Its translation is CASSPQVAVANEKLFF.

This clonotype was seen only a few times. V is TRBV6-2 or TRBV6-3 and J is TRBJ1-2; 9 positions agree with TRBD1. The germline V gene has CDR1 MNHEY and CDR2 SVGEGT. This CDR3 contains 12 residues. J lost 8 bases, V lost 6 bases, and 4 bases had no gene match. The CDR3 loop reads CASRIDRGGYTF. In nucleotides, the CDR3 is TGTGCCAGCAGGATCGACAGGGGGGGCTACACCTTC.

The rearrangement uses TRBV12-3 or TRBV12-4 and TRBJ2-6; 8 positions agree with TRBD1. V was clipped by 8 bases and J by 0 bases; unmatched bases: 6. This CDR3 region has 16 residues. CDR3 sequence: CASVGTGLSGANVLTF. CDR3 DNA sequence: TGTGCCAGCGTTGGGACAGGCCTCTCTGGGGCCAACGTCCTGACTTTC.

The genes are TRBV3-1 and TRBJ2-1; weak D call: TRBD2 (7 bases). CDR3 length: 14 residues. V lost 0 bases and J lost 12, with 15 bases in between. Per the germline V gene, CDR1 is LGHDT and CDR2 is YNNKEL (reference sequence). CDR3: CASSQDIEGGLQFF. The CDR3 coding sequence is TGTGCCAGCAGCCAAGATATTGAGGGGGGGTTGCAGTTCTTC.

This clonotype was detected a few times. CDR3: CASSSLGTGGNEQYF. Written as DNA, the CDR3 is TGTGCCAGCAGCTCCTTGGGGACAGGGGGTAACGAGCAGTACTTC. This chain connects TRBV7-2 to TRBJ2-7; 11 positions match TRBD1. Germline values: CDR1 SGHTA, CDR2 FQGNSA. V lost 4 bases to trimming and J lost 5 bases; unmatched junction nucleotides: 7. The CDR3 totals 15 residues.

This clonotype was recorded only once. CDR3 in amino acids: CASSQVRGGNTEAFF. CDR3 DNA sequence: TGTGCCAGCAGCCAAGTCCGGGGCGGGAACACTGAAGCTTTCTTT. The chain is built from TRBV14 and TRBJ1-1; D perhaps matches TRBD1 (5 bases). In germline, CDR1 is SGHDN, CDR2 FVKESK. The CDR3 runs 15 residues. The V end lost 1 base, the J end lost 1 base, and 10 bases lay between the germline ends.

This clonotype was detected only a few times. The rearrangement joins TRBV20-1 to TRBJ2-5; 7 positions agree with TRBD1. V was pared by 2 bases and J by 7 bases, with 25 bases of the junction left unmatched. There are 19 residues in the CDR3. In germline, CDR1 is DFQATT, CDR2 SNEGSKA (reference sequence). The CDR3 DNA sequence: TGCAGTGCTAGAAAGACAGGGTACCCCGGTGGCCGGTTTCTGGTGACCCAGTACTTC. It is translated as CSARKTGYPGGRFLVTQYF.